This T cell receptor (beta chain) was identified during a study of T cells in Graves' hyperthyroidism and ophthalmopathy. RNA transcripts provided the source from which TCR beta CDR3 regions were amplified. Carried out on the TCR CDR3, a first-round RT-PCR used the HTBI primer set. MiXCR was run by TCRdb on the multiplex PCR reads, yielding one entry per CDR3 protein. The sample holds roughly 260,000 distinct CDR3 sequences, about 14% seen once. Germline CDR1 reads SNHLY; CDR2 reads FYNNEI. The CDR3 consists of 15 residues. Unmatched junction bases numbered 7, after V lost 6 bases and J lost 3 bases. Uncontrolled infection, other autoimmune disease, pregnancy or lactation excluded patients.

The V call is TRBV2, the J call TRBJ1-2; 10 bases match TRBD1. This clonotype was obtained from a woman aged 40 to 50 with Graves' hyperthyroidism that later progressed to Graves' ophthalmopathy. The material sequenced was blood. The CDR3 nucleotides are TGTGCCAGCAGGGGAAAGACAGGGGGCTACTATGGCTACACCTTC. The encoded protein is CASRGKTGGYYGYTF.